This T cell receptor beta chain was identified in a study of beta chain features in type 1 diabetes. About the study: Across the samples, some 98,000,000 sorted cells were examined in total. The study's findings and limits: Sampled from patients, naive, central memory and Treg TCRB repertoires appeared more similar than those sampled from healthy donors. The study found moderately but significantly shorter TCRB CDR3s in all four CD4+ subsets of Type 1 diabetes patients.

CDR1 and CDR2 (germline): SGHTA, FQGNSA. Trimming removed 5 bases from V and 3 bases from J; junction bases left unmatched: 10. The CDR3 sequence is 16 residues long. Since all of the isolated RNA was reverse transcribed, expressed TCRB transcripts were what got sequenced. This table comes from immunoSEQ multiplex PCR, and its TCRdb copy is limited to in-frame clones, with some not included. The sample holds hundreds of thousands of clones, roughly an eighth seen once. Per donor, one heparinised blood draw averaged about 116 mL. Purity above 95% was achieved in all sorted populations. As to this clone: Its antigen is unknown.

The clonotype comes from a man aged 18-30 years with type 1 diabetes. The sample was naive CD4+ T cells from blood. The chain has TRBV7-2 and TRBJ1-2; 9 bases line up with TRBD1. CDR3 residues: CASSPQPGQGDYGYTF. CDR3 nucleotide sequence: TGTGCCAGCAGCCCGCAACCGGGACAGGGAGACTATGGCTACACCTTC.